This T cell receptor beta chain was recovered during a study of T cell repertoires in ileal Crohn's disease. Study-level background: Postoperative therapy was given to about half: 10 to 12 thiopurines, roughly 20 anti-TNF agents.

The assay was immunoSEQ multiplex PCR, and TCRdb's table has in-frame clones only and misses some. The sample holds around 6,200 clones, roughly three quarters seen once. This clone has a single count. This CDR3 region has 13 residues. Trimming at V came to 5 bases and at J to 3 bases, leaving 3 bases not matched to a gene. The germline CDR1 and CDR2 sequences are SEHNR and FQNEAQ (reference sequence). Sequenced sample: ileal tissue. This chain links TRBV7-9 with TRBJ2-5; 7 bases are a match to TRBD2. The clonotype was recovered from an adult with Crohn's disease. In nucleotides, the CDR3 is TGTGCCAGCAGCCGGGCGGGAGAAGAGACCCAGTACTTC. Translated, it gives CASSRAGEETQYF. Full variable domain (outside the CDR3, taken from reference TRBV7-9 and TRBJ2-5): DTGVSQNPRHKITKRGQNVTFRCDPISEHNRLYWYRQTLGQGPEFLTYFQNEAQLEKSRLLSDRFSAERPKGSFSTLEIQRTEQGDSAMYLCASSRAGEETQYFGPGTRLLVL.